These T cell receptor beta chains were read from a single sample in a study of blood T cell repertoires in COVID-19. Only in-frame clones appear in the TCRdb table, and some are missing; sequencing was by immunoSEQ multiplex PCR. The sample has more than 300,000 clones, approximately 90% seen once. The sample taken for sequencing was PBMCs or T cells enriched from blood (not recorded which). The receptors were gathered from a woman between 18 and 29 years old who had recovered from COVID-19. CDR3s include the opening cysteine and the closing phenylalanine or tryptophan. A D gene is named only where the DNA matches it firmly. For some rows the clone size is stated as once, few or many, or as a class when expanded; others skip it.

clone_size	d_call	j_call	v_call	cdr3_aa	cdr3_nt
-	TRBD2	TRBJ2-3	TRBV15	CATSRASSGGKDTQYF	TGTGCCACCAGCAGAGCTTCTAGCGGGGGGAAAGATACGCAGTATTTT
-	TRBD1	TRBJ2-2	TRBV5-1	CASSLDRGTNTGELFF	TGCGCCAGCAGCTTGGACAGGGGGACGAACACCGGGGAGCTGTTTTTT
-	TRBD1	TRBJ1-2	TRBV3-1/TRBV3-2	CASSDRRQGLIYGYTF	TGTGCCAGCAGCGACCGAAGACAGGGCCTCATCTATGGCTACACCTTC
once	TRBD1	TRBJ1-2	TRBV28	CASTARAGGYGYTF	TGTGCCAGCACCGCCCGGGCAGGGGGCTATGGCTACACCTTC
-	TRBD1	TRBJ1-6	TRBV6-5	CASSYKGQGGSPLHF	TGTGCCAGCAGCTACAAGGGACAGGGAGGCTCACCCCTCCACTTT
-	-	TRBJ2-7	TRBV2	CASSDSNYEQYF	TGTGCCAGCAGTGACAGTAACTACGAGCAGTACTTC
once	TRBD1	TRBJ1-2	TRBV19	CASKLQGAAGYTF	TGTGCCAGTAAACTACAGGGGGCGGCTGGCTACACCTTC
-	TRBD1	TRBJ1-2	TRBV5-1	CASSLDRGYGYTF	TGCGCCAGCAGCTTAGACAGGGGCTATGGCTACACCTTC
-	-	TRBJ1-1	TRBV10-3	CAISMDSKVFF	TGTGCCATCAGCATGGACAGTAAAGTTTTCTTT
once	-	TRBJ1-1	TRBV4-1	CASSSLGLKAFF	TGCGCCAGCAGCTCCCTTGGACTTAAAGCTTTCTTT
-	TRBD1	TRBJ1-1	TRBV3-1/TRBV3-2	CASSLTTGPTEAFF	TGTGCCAGCAGCTTAACGACAGGGCCCACTGAAGCTTTCTTT
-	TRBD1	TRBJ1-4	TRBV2	CASSREQGLSNEKLFF	TGTGCCAGCTCCAGGGAACAGGGGCTTTCTAATGAAAAACTGTTTTTT
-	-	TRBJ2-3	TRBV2	CASSGATSASTDTQYF	TGTGCCAGCAGTGGGGCCACCTCGGCGAGCACAGATACGCAGTATTTT
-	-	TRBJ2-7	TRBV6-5	CASRWGVSYEQYF	TGTGCCAGCAGATGGGGGGTCTCCTACGAGCAGTACTTC
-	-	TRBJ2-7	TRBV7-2	CASSFLDTYYEQYF	TGTGCCAGCAGCTTTTTGGACACTTACTACGAGCAGTACTTC
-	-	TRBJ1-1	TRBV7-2	CASSLVIRREDTEAFF	TGTGCCAGCAGCTTAGTGATTCGGAGGGAAGACACTGAAGCTTTCTTT
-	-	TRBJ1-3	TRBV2	CATQGVGGSGNTIYF	TGTGCCACACAAGGGGTCGGCGGCTCTGGAAACACCATATATTTT
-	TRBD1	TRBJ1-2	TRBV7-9	CASSLAGQVYGYTF	TGTGCCAGCAGCTTAGCTGGACAGGTCTATGGCTACACCTTC
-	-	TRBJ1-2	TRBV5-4	CASSLPSTLERDGYTF	TGTGCCAGCAGCTTGCCGTCTACGCTCGAGAGGGATGGCTACACCTTC